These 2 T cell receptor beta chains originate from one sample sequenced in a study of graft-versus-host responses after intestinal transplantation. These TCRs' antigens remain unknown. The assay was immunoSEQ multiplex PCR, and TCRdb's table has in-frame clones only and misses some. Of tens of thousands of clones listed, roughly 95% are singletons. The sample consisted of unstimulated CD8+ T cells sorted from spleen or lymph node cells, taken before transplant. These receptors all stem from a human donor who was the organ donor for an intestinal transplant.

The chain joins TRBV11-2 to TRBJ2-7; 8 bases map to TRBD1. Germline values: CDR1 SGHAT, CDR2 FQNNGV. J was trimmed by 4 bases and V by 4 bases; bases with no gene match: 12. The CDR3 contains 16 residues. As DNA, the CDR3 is TGTGCCAGCAGCTCCTCTGGCCGGGACAGGACGTACGAGCAGTACTTC. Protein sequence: CASSSSGRDRTYEQYF.

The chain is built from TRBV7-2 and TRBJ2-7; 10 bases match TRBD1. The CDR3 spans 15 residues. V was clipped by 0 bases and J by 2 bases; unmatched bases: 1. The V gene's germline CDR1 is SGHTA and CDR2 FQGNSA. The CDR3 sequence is CASSLAGQGTYEQYF. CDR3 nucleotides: TGTGCCAGCAGCTTAGCGGGACAGGGGACCTACGAGCAGTACTTC. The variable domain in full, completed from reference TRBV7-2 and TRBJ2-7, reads GAGVSQSPSNKVTEKGKDVELRCDPISGHTALYWYRQSLGQGLEFLIYFQGNSAPDKSGLPSDRFSAERTGGSVSTLTIQRTQQEDSAVYLCASSLAGQGTYEQYFGPGTRLTVT.